This T cell receptor (beta chain) is drawn from a study of blood T cell repertoires in COVID-19. As for the study in general: Some COVID-19 samples were acute and others convalescent; all came from the United States, Italy and Spain. The analysed material was cDNA or gDNA that came from T cells, B-cell-depleted T cells, or PBMCs.

This CDR3 has 15 amino acids. Germline CDR1 is MNHEY and CDR2 is SVGEGT. V trimming: 4 bases; J trimming: 5 bases; junction bases outside the gene matches: 8. Libraries were prepared by immunoSEQ multiplex PCR; TCRdb keeps only in-frame clonotypes and omits some of them. In the table there are about 160,000 clones, around 83% of which are singletons. This sequence joins TRBV6-2 or TRBV6-3 and TRBJ2-7; 10 bases are a match to TRBD1. The sequence was collected from an older woman with COVID-19, enrolled during active disease. Specimen: peripheral blood. The CDR3 here is CASSLRQGARDEQYF. DNA for the CDR3: TGTGCCAGCAGTTTACGACAGGGGGCTAGGGACGAGCAGTACTTC.